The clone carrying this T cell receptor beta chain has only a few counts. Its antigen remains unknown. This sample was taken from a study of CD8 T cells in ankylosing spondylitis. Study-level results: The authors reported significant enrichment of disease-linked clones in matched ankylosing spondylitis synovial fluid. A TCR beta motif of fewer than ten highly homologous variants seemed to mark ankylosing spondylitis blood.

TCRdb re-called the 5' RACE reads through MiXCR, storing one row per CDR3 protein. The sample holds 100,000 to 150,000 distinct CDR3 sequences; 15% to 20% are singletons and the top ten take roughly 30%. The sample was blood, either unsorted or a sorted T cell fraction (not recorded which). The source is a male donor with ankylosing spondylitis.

The CDR3 loop reads CASSPQGGIEQYF. The DNA for the CDR3 is TGCGCCAGCAGCCCACAGGGGGGAATCGAGCAGTACTTC. The chain couples TRBV4-3 to TRBJ2-7, with TRBD1 identical over 8 bases. In germline, CDR1 is LGHNA, CDR2 YSLEER. The CDR3 is 13 residues long. J lost 6 bases, V lost 4 bases, and 5 bases had no gene match.